This T cell receptor beta chain was sequenced for a study of T cell responses to AZD1222 COVID-19 vaccine. Study context: Investigators merged groups given second doses at roughly 4 or roughly 12 weeks. Study-wide results and limits: Baseline serostatus was positive in only a handful of AZD1222 recipients. Reports indicate that nearly half of spike-specific TCRs are directed at unmutated variant regions. Spike-wide vaccine-associated CD4 TCRs dominated at 160-218 and 743-854.

The repertoire was sequenced with immunoSEQ multiplex PCR; TCRdb's copy has only in-frame clones and lacks some. The sample records roughly 140,000 clones, about 87% being singletons. Germline CDR1 SEHNR, CDR2 FQNEAQ (reference sequence). With 6 bases clipped from V and 7 bases from J, the junction kept 9 bases outside the gene matches. The CDR3 runs 15 residues. As regards this clone: Antigen specificity is unknown.

This TCR was sampled from an adult in good health. V usage is TRBV7-9 and J usage is TRBJ1-4, with 9 bases that match TRBD1. This material consisted of peripheral blood, taken on day 0 of AZD1222 vaccination. The CDR3 DNA reads as TGTGCCAGCAGTCCTGGGACAGGGATAGTTGAAAAACTGTTTTTT. Residues: CASSPGTGIVEKLFF.